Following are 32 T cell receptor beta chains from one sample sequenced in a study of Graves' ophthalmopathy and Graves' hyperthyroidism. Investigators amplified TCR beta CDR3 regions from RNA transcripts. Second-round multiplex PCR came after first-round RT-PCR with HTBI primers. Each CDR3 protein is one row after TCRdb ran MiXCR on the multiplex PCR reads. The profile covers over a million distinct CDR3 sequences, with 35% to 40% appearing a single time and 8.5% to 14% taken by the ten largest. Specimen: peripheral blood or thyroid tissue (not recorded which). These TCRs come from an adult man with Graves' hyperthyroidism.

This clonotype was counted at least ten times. The CDR3 DNA reads TGTGCCAGCCACGCACAGAGGACAGGGGGTTATAGCAATCAGCCCCAGCATTTT. It translates to CASHAQRTGGYSNQPQHF. J is TRBJ1-5 and V is TRBV19; 10 bases match TRBD1. V shed 9 bases, J shed 0 bases, and the junction held 14 bases outside the gene matches. The CDR3 length is 18 residues. Germline loops: CDR1 LNHDA, CDR2 SQIVND (reference sequence). Based on the CDR3 plus reference TRBV19 and TRBJ1-5, the full variable domain is DGGITQSPKYLFRKEGQNVTLSCEQNLNHDAMYWYRQDPGQGLRLIYYSQIVNDFQKGDIAEGYSVSREKKESFPLTVTSAQKNPTAFYLCASHAQRTGGYSNQPQHFGDGTRLSIL.

This CDR3 reads CASSRTSISNQPQHF. The CDR3 bases are TGTGCCAGCAGTCGAACCAGTATTAGCAATCAGCCCCAGCATTTT. The chain employs TRBV6-5 and TRBJ1-5; D unclear. The germline V gene has CDR1 MNHEY and CDR2 SVGAGI. Deletions cut 5 bases from V and 0 bases from J, with 11 bases between. The length of the CDR3 is 15 residues.

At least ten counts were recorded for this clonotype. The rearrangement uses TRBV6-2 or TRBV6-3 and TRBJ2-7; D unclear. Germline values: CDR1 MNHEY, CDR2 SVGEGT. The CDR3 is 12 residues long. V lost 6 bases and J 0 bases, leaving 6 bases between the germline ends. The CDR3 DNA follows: TGTGCCAGCAGCTGGGTCTCCTACGAGCAGTACTTC. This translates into CASSWVSYEQYF.

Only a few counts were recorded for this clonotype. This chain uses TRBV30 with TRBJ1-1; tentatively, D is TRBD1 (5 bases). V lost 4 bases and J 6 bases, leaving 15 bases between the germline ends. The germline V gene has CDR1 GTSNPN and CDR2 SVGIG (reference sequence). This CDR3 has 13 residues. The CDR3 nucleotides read TGTGCCTGGATGGAACAGGTCGTCCCTGAAGCTTTCTTT. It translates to CAWMEQVVPEAFF. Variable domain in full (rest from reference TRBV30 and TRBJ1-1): SQTIHQWPATLVQPVGSPLSLECTVEGTSNPNLYWYRQAAGRGLQLLFYSVGIGQISSEVPQNLSASRPQDRQFILSSKKLLLSDSGFYLCAWMEQVVPEAFFGQGTRLTVV.

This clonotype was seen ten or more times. CDR3 in amino acids: CASSLGVSWDSPLHF. DNA of the CDR3: TGTGCCAGCAGCTTAGGCGTCTCTTGGGATTCACCCCTCCACTTT. The J gene is TRBJ1-6, the V gene TRBV13, with D hard to call. The V gene's germline CDR1 is PRHDT and CDR2 FYEKMQ (reference sequence). The length of the CDR3 is 15 residues. Between the trimmed V and J ends, which lost 0 bases and 8 bases, there was a span of 11 bases.

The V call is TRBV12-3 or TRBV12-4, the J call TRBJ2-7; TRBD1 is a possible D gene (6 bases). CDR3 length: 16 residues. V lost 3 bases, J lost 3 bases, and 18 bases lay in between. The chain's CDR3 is CASSLAGADLLYEQYF. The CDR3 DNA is TGTGCCAGCAGTTTGGCAGGGGCTGACCTACTCTACGAGCAGTACTTC.

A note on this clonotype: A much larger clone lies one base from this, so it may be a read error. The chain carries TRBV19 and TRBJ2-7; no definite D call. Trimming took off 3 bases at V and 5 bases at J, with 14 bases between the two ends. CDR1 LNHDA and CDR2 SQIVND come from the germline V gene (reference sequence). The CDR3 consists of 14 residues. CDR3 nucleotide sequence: TGTGCCAGTAGTATGGGCAGGACCGCCCACGAGCAGTACTTC. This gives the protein CASSMGRTAHEQYF.

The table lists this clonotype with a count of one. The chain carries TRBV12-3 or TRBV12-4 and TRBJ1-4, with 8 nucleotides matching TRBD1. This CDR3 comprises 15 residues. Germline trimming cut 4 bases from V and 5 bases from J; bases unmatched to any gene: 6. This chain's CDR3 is CASSWRTGRNEKLFF. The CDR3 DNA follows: TGTGCCAGCAGTTGGAGGACAGGGAGGAATGAAAAACTGTTTTTT.

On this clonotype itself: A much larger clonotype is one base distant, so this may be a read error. As DNA, the CDR3 is TGCAGTGATACCCGTACTTCCGGGAAGCAAGAGACCCAGTACTTC. Protein sequence: CSDTRTSGKQETQYF. V usage is TRBV20-1 and J usage is TRBJ2-5; a possible D gene is TRBD2 (5 bases). Trimming took off 7 bases at V and 2 bases at J, with 20 bases between the two ends. Germline lookup yields CDR1 DFQATT and CDR2 SNEGSKA (reference sequence). The CDR3 runs to 15 residues.

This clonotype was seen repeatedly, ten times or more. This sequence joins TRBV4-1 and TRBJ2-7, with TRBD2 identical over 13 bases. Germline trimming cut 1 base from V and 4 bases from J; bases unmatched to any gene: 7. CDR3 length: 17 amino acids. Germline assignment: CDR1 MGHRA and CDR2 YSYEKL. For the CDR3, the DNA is TGCGCCAGCAGCCAAGGACCGGGACTAGCGGGAACGTACGAGCAGTACTTC. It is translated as CASSQGPGLAGTYEQYF.

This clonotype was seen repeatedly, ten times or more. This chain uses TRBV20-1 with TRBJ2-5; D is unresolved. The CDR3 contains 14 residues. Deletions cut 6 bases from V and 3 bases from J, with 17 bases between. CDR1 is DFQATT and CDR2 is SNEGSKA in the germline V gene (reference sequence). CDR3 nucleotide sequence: TGCAGTGCCGCGGTCGGAGTCCTGGAAGAGACCCAGTACTTC. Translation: CSAAVGVLEETQYF.

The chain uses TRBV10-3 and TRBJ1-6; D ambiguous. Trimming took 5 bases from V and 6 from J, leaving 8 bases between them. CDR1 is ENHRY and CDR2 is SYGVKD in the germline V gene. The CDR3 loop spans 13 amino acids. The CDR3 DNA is TGTGCCATCAGTCGGACGGTTAATTCACCCCTCCACTTT. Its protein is CAISRTVNSPLHF.

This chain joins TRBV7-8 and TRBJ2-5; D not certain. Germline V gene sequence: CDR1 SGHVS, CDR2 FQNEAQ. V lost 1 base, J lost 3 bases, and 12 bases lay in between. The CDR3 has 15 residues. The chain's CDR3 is CASSLVSRFKETQYF. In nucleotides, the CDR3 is TGTGCCAGCAGCTTAGTTTCGAGGTTTAAAGAGACCCAGTACTTC. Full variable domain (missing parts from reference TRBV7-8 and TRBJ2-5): GAGVSQSPRYKVAKRGQDVALRCDPISGHVSLFWYQQALGQGPEFLTYFQNEAQLDKSGLPSDRFFAERPEGSVSTLKIQRTQQEDSAVYLCASSLVSRFKETQYFGPGTRLLVL.

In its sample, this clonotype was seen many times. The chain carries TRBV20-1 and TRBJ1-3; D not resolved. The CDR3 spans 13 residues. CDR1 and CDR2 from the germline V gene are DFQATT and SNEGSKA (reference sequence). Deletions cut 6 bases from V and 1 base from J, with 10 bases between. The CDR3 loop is CSAADISGNTIYF. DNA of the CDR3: TGCAGTGCGGCAGATATTTCTGGAAACACCATATATTTT.

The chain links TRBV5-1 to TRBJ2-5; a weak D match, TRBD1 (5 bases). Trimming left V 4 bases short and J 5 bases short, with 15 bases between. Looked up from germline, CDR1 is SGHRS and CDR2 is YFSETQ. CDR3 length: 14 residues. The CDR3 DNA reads TGCGCCAGCAGCGTCCAGGGTGAGGTGGAGACCCAGTACTTC. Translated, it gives CASSVQGEVETQYF.

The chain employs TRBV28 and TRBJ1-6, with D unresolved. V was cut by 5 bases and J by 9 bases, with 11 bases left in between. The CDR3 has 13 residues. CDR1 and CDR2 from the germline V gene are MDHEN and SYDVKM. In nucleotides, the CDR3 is TGTGCCAGCAGTCCACGACAAGCTTCACCCCTCCACTTT. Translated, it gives CASSPRQASPLHF.

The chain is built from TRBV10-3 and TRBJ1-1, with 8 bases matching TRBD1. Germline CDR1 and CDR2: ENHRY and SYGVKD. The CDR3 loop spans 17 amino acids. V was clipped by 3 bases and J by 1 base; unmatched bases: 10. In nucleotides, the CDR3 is TGTGCCATCAGTGACGGGATTTCGACAGGGGAGAACACTGAAGCTTTCTTT. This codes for CAISDGISTGENTEAFF.

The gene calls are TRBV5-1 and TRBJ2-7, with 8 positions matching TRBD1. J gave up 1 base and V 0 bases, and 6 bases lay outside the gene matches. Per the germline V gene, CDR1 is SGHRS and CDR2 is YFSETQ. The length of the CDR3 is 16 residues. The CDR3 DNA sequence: TGCGCCAGCAGCTTGGTAGACAGGGGAACATCCTACGAGCAGTACTTC. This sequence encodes CASSLVDRGTSYEQYF.

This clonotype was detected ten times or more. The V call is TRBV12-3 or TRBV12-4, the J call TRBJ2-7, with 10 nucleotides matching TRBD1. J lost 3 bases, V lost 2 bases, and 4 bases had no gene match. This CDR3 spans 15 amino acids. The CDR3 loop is CASSLSRDRGYEQYF. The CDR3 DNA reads TGTGCCAGCAGTTTAAGCAGGGACAGGGGCTACGAGCAGTACTTC.

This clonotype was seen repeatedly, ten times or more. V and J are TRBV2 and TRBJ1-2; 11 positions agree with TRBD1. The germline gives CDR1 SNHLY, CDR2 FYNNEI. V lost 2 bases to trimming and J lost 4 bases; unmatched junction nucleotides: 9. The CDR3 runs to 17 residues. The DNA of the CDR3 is TGTGCCAGCAGTGAAATGGGACAGGGGGTCCGCGGCTATGGCTACACCTTC. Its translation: CASSEMGQGVRGYGYTF.

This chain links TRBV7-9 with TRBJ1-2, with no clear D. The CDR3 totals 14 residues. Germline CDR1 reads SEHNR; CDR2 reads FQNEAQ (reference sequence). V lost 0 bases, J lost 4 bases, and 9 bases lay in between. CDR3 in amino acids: CASSLAPEIYGYTF. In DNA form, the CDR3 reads TGTGCCAGCAGCTTAGCCCCGGAGATCTATGGCTACACCTTC.

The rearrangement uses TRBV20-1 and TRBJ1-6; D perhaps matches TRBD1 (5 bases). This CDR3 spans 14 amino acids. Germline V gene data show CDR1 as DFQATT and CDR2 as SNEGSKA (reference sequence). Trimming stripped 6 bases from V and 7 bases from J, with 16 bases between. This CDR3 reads CSAGRDGLNSPLHF. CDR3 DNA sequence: TGCAGTGCAGGCCGGGACGGGTTAAATTCACCCCTCCACTTT.

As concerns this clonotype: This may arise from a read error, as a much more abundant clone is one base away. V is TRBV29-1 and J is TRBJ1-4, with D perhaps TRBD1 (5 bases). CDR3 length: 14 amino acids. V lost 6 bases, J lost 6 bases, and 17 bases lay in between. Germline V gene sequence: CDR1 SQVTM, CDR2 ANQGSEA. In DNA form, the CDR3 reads TGCAGCGTCCGGACACCCCCGGAGGATGAAAAACTGTTTTTT. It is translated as CSVRTPPEDEKLFF.

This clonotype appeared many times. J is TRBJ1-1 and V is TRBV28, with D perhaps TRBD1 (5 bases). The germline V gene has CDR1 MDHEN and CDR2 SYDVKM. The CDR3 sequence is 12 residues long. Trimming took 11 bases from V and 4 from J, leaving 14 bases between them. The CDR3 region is CACHSGGTEAFF. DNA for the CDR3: TGTGCCTGCCACTCGGGGGGCACTGAAGCTTTCTTT.

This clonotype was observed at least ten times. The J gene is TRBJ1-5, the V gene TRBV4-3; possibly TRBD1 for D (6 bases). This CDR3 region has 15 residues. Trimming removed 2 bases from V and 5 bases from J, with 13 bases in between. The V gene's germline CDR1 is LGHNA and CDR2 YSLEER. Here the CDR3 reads CASSQHREMDQPQHF. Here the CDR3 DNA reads TGCGCCAGCAGCCAACACAGGGAGATGGATCAGCCCCAGCATTTT.

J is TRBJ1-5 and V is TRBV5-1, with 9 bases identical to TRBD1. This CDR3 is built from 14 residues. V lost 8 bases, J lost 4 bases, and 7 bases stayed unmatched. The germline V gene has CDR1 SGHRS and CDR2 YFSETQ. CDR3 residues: CARGTGKMNQPQHF. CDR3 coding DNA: TGCGCCAGGGGGACAGGGAAGATGAATCAGCCCCAGCATTTT. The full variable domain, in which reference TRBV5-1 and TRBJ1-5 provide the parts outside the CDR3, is KAGVTQTPRYLIKTRGQQVTLSCSPISGHRSVSWYQQTPGQGLQFLFEYFSETQRNKGNFPGRFSGRQFSNSRSEMNVSTLELGDSALYLCARGTGKMNQPQHFGDGTRLSIL.

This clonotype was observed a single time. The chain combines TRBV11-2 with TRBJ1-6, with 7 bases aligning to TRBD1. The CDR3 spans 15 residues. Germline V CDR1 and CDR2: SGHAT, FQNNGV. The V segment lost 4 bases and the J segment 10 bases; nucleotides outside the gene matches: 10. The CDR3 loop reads CASSWTTGLVSPLHF. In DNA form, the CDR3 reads TGTGCCAGCAGCTGGACGACAGGGTTGGTGTCACCCCTCCACTTT.

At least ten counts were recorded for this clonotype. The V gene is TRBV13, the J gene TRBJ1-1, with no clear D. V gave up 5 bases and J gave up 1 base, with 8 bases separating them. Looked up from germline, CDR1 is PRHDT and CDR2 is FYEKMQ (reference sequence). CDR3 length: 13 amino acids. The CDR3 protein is CASSRRANTEAFF. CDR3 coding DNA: TGTGCCAGCAGCAGGCGAGCGAACACTGAAGCTTTCTTT.

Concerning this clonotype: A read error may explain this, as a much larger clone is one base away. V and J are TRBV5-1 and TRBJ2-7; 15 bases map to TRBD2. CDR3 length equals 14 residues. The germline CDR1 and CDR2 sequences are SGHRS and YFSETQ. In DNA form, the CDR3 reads TGTGCCAGCAGCCCGAGGGGACTAGCGGGAGGACAGTACTTC. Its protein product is CASSPRGLAGGQYF.

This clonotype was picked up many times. CDR3 region: CATRLQRNTEAFF. For the CDR3, the DNA is TGTGCCACCCGCCTGCAGAGGAACACTGAAGCTTTCTTT. The chain recombines TRBV7-2 with TRBJ1-1, with unresolved D. The CDR3 totals 13 residues. The V gene's germline CDR1 is SGHTA and CDR2 FQGNSA. Trimming shortened V by 10 bases and J by 1 base, and 13 bases separated the two germline ends.

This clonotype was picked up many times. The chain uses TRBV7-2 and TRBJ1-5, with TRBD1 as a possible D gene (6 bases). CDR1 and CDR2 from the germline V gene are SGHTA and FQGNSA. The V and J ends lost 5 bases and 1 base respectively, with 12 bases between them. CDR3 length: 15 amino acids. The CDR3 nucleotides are TGTGCCAGCAGCCCCGGACAGATGAGCAATCAGCCCCAGCATTTT. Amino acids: CASSPGQMSNQPQHF.

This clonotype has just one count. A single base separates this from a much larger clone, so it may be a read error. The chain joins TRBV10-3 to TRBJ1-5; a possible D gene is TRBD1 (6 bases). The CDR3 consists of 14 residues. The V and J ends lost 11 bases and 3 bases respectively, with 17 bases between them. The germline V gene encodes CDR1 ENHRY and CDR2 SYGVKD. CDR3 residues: CAGSYPGDNQPQHF. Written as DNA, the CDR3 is TGTGCCGGCAGTTACCCAGGGGACAATCAGCCCCAGCATTTT.